This TCR beta chain was retrieved from a study of blood T cell repertoires in COVID-19. Germline assignment: CDR1 MNHEY and CDR2 SVGAGI. After removal of 1 base from V and 7 bases from J, the junction contained 12 bases not matched to a gene. The CDR3 sequence is 16 residues long. As processed by the authors: Amplifying reference gene primers gave estimates of nucleated cell counts. This table comes from immunoSEQ multiplex PCR, and its TCRdb copy is limited to in-frame clones, with some not included. V and J calls and clone size come straight from that table; D and trimming were deduced from the DNA. The repertoire holds about 40,000 clones, about 88% seen once, with approximately 19% in the top ten.

The source material was peripheral blood. The chain recombines TRBV6-5 with TRBJ1-1, with TRBD1 identical over 7 bases. The sequence derives from a man between 50 and 59 years old in a cohort sampled during active COVID-19. CDR3 residues: CASSYFLSDRDDEAFF. CDR3 DNA sequence: TGTGCCAGCAGTTACTTCCTGTCTGACAGGGATGATGAAGCTTTCTTT.